A selection of T cell receptor beta chains follows, all from one sample in a study of T cells in Graves' hyperthyroidism and ophthalmopathy. Each CDR3 protein gets one entry after TCRdb re-called the multiplex PCR reads with MiXCR. Here the sample spans about 560,000 distinct CDR3 sequences, over 15% being singletons. The sample was blood. These receptors came from a woman between 18 and 29 years old with Graves' hyperthyroidism. The CDR3 runs from the conserved cysteine through the conserved F or W. A D gene is named only where the DNA matches it firmly. Rows may omit the clone size; those that give it use once, few, many or a size class.

clone size	V gene	J gene	D gene	CDR3 protein	CDR3 DNA
once	TRBV4-2	TRBJ2-7	TRBD2	CASSQQRGGIYEQYF	TGTGCCAGCAGCCAACAGCGGGGGGGAATATACGAGCAGTACTTC
few	TRBV6-1	TRBJ1-5	-	CASSEVEGQPQHF	TGTGCCAGCAGTGAAGTTGAAGGTCAGCCCCAGCATTTT
-	TRBV7-9	TRBJ1-2	TRBD1	CASSPTGSEGYGYTF	TGTGCCAGCAGCCCGACAGGGTCTGAGGGCTATGGCTACACCTTC
-	TRBV19	TRBJ2-1	TRBD2	CASSIASSSGGWNEQFF	TGTGCCAGTAGTATAGCAAGTTCCAGCGGGGGTTGGAATGAGCAGTTCTTC
few	TRBV7-9	TRBJ2-5	TRBD2	CASSHRGGKGPETQYF	TGTGCCAGCAGCCACCGGGGAGGGAAGGGTCCAGAGACCCAGTACTTC
many	TRBV2	TRBJ1-5	-	CASSALGANQPQHF	TGTGCCAGCAGTGCTCTCGGGGCCAATCAGCCCCAGCATTTT
many	TRBV20-1	TRBJ2-1	TRBD2	CSAGLAGHVHNEQFF	TGCAGTGCTGGACTAGCGGGTCATGTTCACAATGAGCAGTTCTTC
many	TRBV4-3	TRBJ2-3	TRBD2	CASSQDDASGGTDTQYF	TGCGCCAGCAGCCAAGACGACGCCAGCGGGGGCACAGATACGCAGTATTTT
few	TRBV7-9	TRBJ1-1	-	CASSRSGTRIGTEAFF	TGTGCCAGCAGCCGGTCCGGGACACGTATCGGCACTGAAGCTTTCTTT
-	TRBV20-1	TRBJ2-1	TRBD2	CSARRTSGGYNEQFF	TGCAGTGCTAGACGGACTAGCGGGGGTTACAATGAGCAGTTCTTC
few	TRBV9	TRBJ2-7	TRBD2	CASSVGAGGYEQYF	TGTGCCAGCAGCGTAGGAGCGGGGGGTTACGAGCAGTACTTC
many	TRBV7-2	TRBJ2-7	-	CASSLEQGETYEQYF	TGTGCCAGCAGCTTAGAACAGGGTGAAACCTACGAGCAGTACTTC
-	TRBV12-3/TRBV12-4	TRBJ2-7	-	CASSSSSAEQYF	TGTGCCAGCAGTTCCTCGAGCGCCGAGCAGTACTTC
few	TRBV7-9	TRBJ1-6	-	CASSLAGPTTASPLHF	TGTGCCAGCAGCTTAGCGGGACCCACGACGGCTTCGCCCCTCCACTTT
-	TRBV19	TRBJ2-3	-	CASSISLITSTDTQYF	TGTGCCAGTAGTATTTCATTGATTACTAGCACAGATACGCAGTATTTT
-	TRBV4-1	TRBJ2-2	TRBD2	CASSQELAAMNTGELFF	TGCGCCAGCAGTCAGGAGCTAGCGGCTATGAACACCGGGGAGCTGTTTTTT
-	TRBV12-3/TRBV12-4	TRBJ1-1	-	CASSRRDQKRTEAFF	TGTGCCAGCAGTCGGCGGGACCAAAAAAGGACTGAAGCTTTCTTT